Listed below are T cell receptor beta chains from one sample, sequenced in a study of T-cell reconstitution after alpha-beta-depleted transplantation in children. TCRdb passed the PCR reads through MiXCR, listing each CDR3 protein once. This sample has approximately 230,000 distinct CDR3 sequences, with roughly a quarter found just once. The specimen comprised PBMCs, mostly from graft donor cells, sampled 360 days after TCRalphabeta/CD19-depleted stem cell transplant. These TCRs come from a female patient aged 2 to 10 who had a stem cell transplant for congenital amegakaryocytic thrombocytopenia, so the T cells may come from the graft donor. Each CDR3 is given with its conserved first and last residue. The D gene is left open where the match is weak. Clone size appears in some rows only: once, few, many, or a class for an expanded clone.

>NA|NA|TRBV29-1|TRBJ2-3
TGCAGCGTTGTCGGGGGTAGAACAGATACGCAGTATTTT
CSVVGGRTDTQYF
>NA|NA|TRBV2|TRBJ1-2
TGTGCCAGCAGTGACGTCAGGGGTAATGGCTACACCTTC
CASSDVRGNGYTF
>TRBD1|NA|TRBV24-1|TRBJ2-3
TGTGCCACCTTAGGGACAGGGACCACAGATACGCAGTATTTT
CATLGTGTTDTQYF
>NA|NA|TRBV5-1|TRBJ2-4
TGCGCCAGCAGCTCTCGCCCTCGGGGAGACACCATTCAGTACTTC
CASSSRPRGDTIQYF
>NA|few|TRBV28|TRBJ2-3
TGTGCCAGCAGTTCGCAAGCGGTCTCGGGCACAGATACGCAGTATTTT
CASSSQAVSGTDTQYF
>NA|few|TRBV7-2|TRBJ2-4
TGTGCCAGCAACAAGGGAGGAGCCAAAAACATTCAGTACTTC
CASNKGGAKNIQYF
>NA|few|TRBV6-1|TRBJ1-4
TGTGCCAGCAGTAAACTAGACAGTGGTACTAATGAAAAACTGTTTTTT
CASSKLDSGTNEKLFF
>TRBD1|NA|TRBV15|TRBJ1-3
TGTGCCACCAGCAGAGATTGGGGACAGCCGGCTGGAAACACCATATATTTT
CATSRDWGQPAGNTIYF
>NA|NA|TRBV20-1|TRBJ2-7
TGCAGTGCTAGACTGTACGAGCAGTACTTC
CSARLYEQYF
>NA|NA|TRBV29-1|TRBJ1-4
TGCAGCGTTGGGACGGGGGGGAATGAAAAACTGTTTTTT
CSVGTGGNEKLFF
>TRBD1|NA|TRBV14|TRBJ2-7
TGTGCCAGCAGCTACGGACAGGGAGTTGGCGAGCAGTACTTC
CASSYGQGVGEQYF
>NA|few|TRBV29-1|TRBJ2-5
TGCAGCGTTGACAGGAACCAAGAGACCCAGTACTTC
CSVDRNQETQYF
>TRBD1|NA|TRBV20-1|TRBJ1-3
TGCAGTGCTAGAGACGGACAGGGAGGAAACACCATATATTTT
CSARDGQGGNTIYF
>TRBD1|few|TRBV12-3/TRBV12-4|TRBJ1-3
TGTGCCAGCAGTTCTCCGGGACAGGATGGGGACACCATATATTTT
CASSSPGQDGDTIYF
>NA|few|TRBV4-3|TRBJ2-7
TGCGCCAGCAGCCAGGCTGGGGTCGACGAGCAGTACTTC
CASSQAGVDEQYF
>NA|few|TRBV25-1|TRBJ1-2
TGTGCCAGCAGTGAAAATCAGGCGTTTAACTATGGCTACACCTTC
CASSENQAFNYGYTF
>NA|NA|TRBV6-1|TRBJ2-1
TGTGCCAGCAGCGAAGACCCCGGACCTACCTACAATGAGCAGTTCTTC
CASSEDPGPTYNEQFF
>NA|NA|TRBV2|TRBJ2-2
TGTGCCAGCAGTGAAAAGGGGGAGGTCGGGGAGCTGTTTTTT
CASSEKGEVGELFF
>NA|NA|TRBV7-2|TRBJ2-7
TGTGCCAGCAGCGACGGGTCGAGCTCCTACGAGCAGTACTTC
CASSDGSSSYEQYF
>NA|few|TRBV2|TRBJ1-2
TGTGCCAGCAGTGTGCGGGAGGCCGATTATGGCTACACCTTC
CASSVREADYGYTF
>NA|few|TRBV12-3/TRBV12-4|TRBJ2-7
TGTGCCAGCAGGGGACCCTCCTACGAGCAGTACTTC
CASRGPSYEQYF
>NA|NA|TRBV6-5|TRBJ1-5
TGTGCCAGCAGTTACGGCGGGGAGGTTTATAGCAATCAGCCCCAGCATTTT
CASSYGGEVYSNQPQHF
>NA|few|TRBV4-1|TRBJ2-3
TGCGCCAGCAGCCACACCTGGGGGGCTACTAGCACAGATACGCAGTATTTT
CASSHTWGATSTDTQYF
>TRBD2|NA|TRBV29-1|TRBJ2-3
TGCAGCGTCGGGGAGGGGGATACGCAGTATTTT
CSVGEGDTQYF
>NA|many|TRBV5-1|TRBJ2-7
TGCGCCAGCAGCTTAGCAGGGGACGAGCAGTACTTC
CASSLAGDEQYF
>TRBD1|NA|TRBV27|TRBJ1-1
TGTGCCAGCAGTCCCGGGACAGGGGTCACAGCTTTCTTT
CASSPGTGVTAFF
>NA|NA|TRBV12-3/TRBV12-4|TRBJ2-7
TGTGCCAGCAGTTTTGGACCGGACTCCTACGAGCAGTACTTC
CASSFGPDSYEQYF
>TRBD2|many|TRBV11-2|TRBJ2-5
TGTGCCAGCAGCATAGAGGGACTAGCGGGACACTACCAAGAGACCCAGTACTTC
CASSIEGLAGHYQETQYF
>NA|few|TRBV11-3|TRBJ2-1
TGTGCCAGCAGCTTATTAGCGAAGGATGAGCAGTTCTTC
CASSLLAKDEQFF
>NA|once|TRBV6-6|TRBJ2-1
TGTGCCAGCAGTTACCAGGGACATAGTCCGTTCTTC
CASSYQGHSPFF
>TRBD2|few|TRBV28|TRBJ2-7
TGTGCCAGCGGCGCGGGAGAAGACGAGCAGTACTTC
CASGAGEDEQYF
>NA|many|TRBV28|TRBJ1-6
TGTGCCAGCAGTGAAACGGGACTTAGCTCCTATAATTCACCCCTCCACTTT
CASSETGLSSYNSPLHF
>NA|once|TRBV19|TRBJ2-1
TGTGCCAGTAGTATAGCCTCGGACAGTTACAATGAGCAGTTCTTC
CASSIASDSYNEQFF
>NA|many|TRBV12-3/TRBV12-4|TRBJ2-7
TGTGCCAGCAGTTCCCCACTGCGTCCTGGCGAGCAGTACTTC
CASSSPLRPGEQYF
>NA|NA|TRBV5-1|TRBJ2-1
TGCGCCAGCAGCTTGGAACTAGTCTACAATGAGCAGTTCTTC
CASSLELVYNEQFF
>NA|NA|TRBV10-3|TRBJ2-5
TGTGCCATCAGTGAGACAGCACAAGAGACCCAGTACTTC
CAISETAQETQYF
>NA|many|TRBV28|TRBJ1-3
TGTGCCAGCAGTCCAGGCGGTCGAAACACCATATATTTT
CASSPGGRNTIYF
>NA|few|TRBV6-1|TRBJ1-1
TGTGCCAGCTCGAATTCAGGGGTGGGGAACACTGAAGCTTTCTTT
CASSNSGVGNTEAFF
>NA|NA|TRBV11-2|TRBJ2-7
TGTGCCAGCAGCTCGTTCAGGGGAAAGTCCTACGAGCAGTACTTC
CASSSFRGKSYEQYF
>NA|few|TRBV29-1|TRBJ2-1
TGCAGCGTTCGGACAGTTAGTAATGAGCAGTTCTTC
CSVRTVSNEQFF